The 17 T cell receptor beta chains reported below all come from one sample, sequenced in a study of blood T cell repertoires in COVID-19. Clones were sequenced by immunoSEQ multiplex PCR, and TCRdb holds only the in-frame ones, with some missing. The sample contains more than 100,000 clones, around 76% of which appear only once. The specimen was peripheral blood. These TCRs come from a man between 70 and 80 years old with acute or convalescent COVID-19.

V is TRBV11-2 and J is TRBJ1-2; D might be TRBD1 (6 bases). CDR1 SGHAT and CDR2 FQNNGV come from the germline V gene. The CDR3 runs to 15 residues. Trimming pared 2 bases from V and 7 bases from J, leaving 17 bases between. CDR3 amino acids: CASSLTGRGKGGYTF. In nucleotides, the CDR3 is TGTGCCAGCAGCTTAACGGGCAGGGGTAAAGGTGGCTACACCTTC.

The rearrangement uses TRBV30 and TRBJ1-1, with 8 positions matching TRBD1. Trimming at V came to 0 bases and at J to 10 bases, leaving 10 bases not matched to a gene. This CDR3 region has 14 residues. Germline CDR1 GTSNPN, CDR2 SVGIG (reference sequence). CDR3 in amino acids: CAWSVALQGVGAFF. The CDR3 region has the DNA TGTGCCTGGAGTGTAGCCCTACAGGGGGTCGGAGCTTTCTTT.

This chain connects TRBV6-4 to TRBJ2-3; TRBD1 aligns across 7 bases. Germline V gives CDR1 MRHNA, CDR2 SNTAGT. Trimming took 5 bases from V and 3 from J; bases not matched to a gene: 2. This CDR3 region has 13 residues. CDR3 coding DNA: TGTGCCAGCAGTTTACAGGGGACAGATACGCAGTATTTT. This encodes CASSLQGTDTQYF.

This chain links TRBV20-1 with TRBJ1-4; the D is unclear. CDR3 length equals 11 residues. Germline CDR1 and CDR2: DFQATT and SNEGSKA (reference sequence). The CDR3 sequence is CSFQVNEKLFF. The CDR3 nucleotides read TGCAGCTTCCAGGTTAATGAAAAACTGTTTTTT.

The V gene is TRBV15, the J gene TRBJ2-1; TRBD2 agrees at 13 bases. Germline V CDR1 and CDR2: LNHNV, YYDKDF (reference sequence). V shed 5 bases and J 0 bases; nucleotides not matched to a gene: 4. The CDR3 has 17 residues. CDR3 loop: CATSRLAGGSSYNEQFF. Here the CDR3 DNA reads TGTGCCACCAGCCGACTAGCGGGGGGCAGCTCCTACAATGAGCAGTTCTTC.

The chain joins TRBV9 to TRBJ2-3; 10 bases are shared with TRBD2. CDR1 is SGDLS, CDR2 YYNGEE, per germline. The CDR3 has 15 residues. Trimming at V came to 3 bases and at J to 4 bases, leaving 5 bases not matched to a gene. In nucleotides, the CDR3 is TGTGCCAGCAGCGCAAGCGGGGGGGCCCCAGATACGCAGTATTTT. Translated: CASSASGGAPDTQYF.

This clone was detected a few times. V is TRBV9 and J is TRBJ1-2; 10 bases align to TRBD1. The germline gives CDR1 SGDLS, CDR2 YYNGEE. The V and J ends lost 3 bases and 6 bases, in that order; junction bases with no gene match: 2. This CDR3 region has 13 residues. CDR3 sequence (DNA): TGTGCCAGCAGCGACGGACAGGGGGATGGCTACACCTTC. It codes for CASSDGQGDGYTF.

The chain's CDR3 is CASSVARQGGHGYTF. In DNA form, the CDR3 reads TGTGCCAGCAGCGTAGCGAGACAGGGAGGCCATGGCTACACCTTC. The chain employs TRBV9 and TRBJ1-2; 7 nucleotides line up with TRBD1. The CDR3 consists of 15 residues. Looked up from germline, CDR1 is SGDLS and CDR2 is YYNGEE. J lost 6 bases, V lost 0 bases, and 8 bases had no gene match.

The chain carries TRBV11-3 and TRBJ2-2; 8 positions agree with TRBD1. The CDR3 runs to 15 residues. Germline CDR1 SGHNT, CDR2 YENEEA. V shed 1 base, J shed 6 bases, and the junction held 4 bases outside the gene matches. CDR3 protein: CASSLGNRGSGELFF. As DNA, the CDR3 is TGTGCCAGCAGCTTAGGAAACAGGGGGTCCGGGGAGCTGTTTTTT.

The gene calls are TRBV5-1 and TRBJ2-7, with TRBD2 identical over 13 bases. V trimming: 4 bases; J trimming: 2 bases; junction bases outside the gene matches: 6. This CDR3 comprises 16 residues. The germline CDR1 and CDR2 sequences are SGHRS and YFSETQ. CDR3 nucleotides: TGCGCCAGCAGCCCTGGACTAGCGGGGGTAACCTACGAGCAGTACTTC. Translating it yields CASSPGLAGVTYEQYF.

The chain has TRBV4-2 and TRBJ1-1; the D gene is possibly TRBD1 (5 bases). Trimming pared 1 base from V and 4 bases from J, leaving 13 bases between. The CDR3 is made up of 15 amino acids. Germline V gives CDR1 LGHNA, CDR2 YNFKEQ. The CDR3 sequence: CASSQGDLESTEAFF. The DNA of the CDR3 is TGTGCCAGCAGCCAAGGGGACTTGGAGAGCACTGAAGCTTTCTTT.

The chain links TRBV7-2 to TRBJ2-5; D gene ambiguous. The CDR3 sequence is 13 residues long. The germline V and J ends were trimmed by 6 bases and 6 bases, with 14 bases remaining between them. The germline V gene has CDR1 SGHTA and CDR2 FQGNSA. The CDR3 loop reads CASSPLEVQTQYF. The CDR3 region has the DNA TGTGCCAGCAGTCCCCTAGAGGTGCAGACCCAGTACTTC. The variable domain in full, completed from reference TRBV7-2 and TRBJ2-5, reads GAGVSQSPSNKVTEKGKDVELRCDPISGHTALYWYRQSLGQGLEFLIYFQGNSAPDKSGLPSDRFSAERTGGSVSTLTIQRTQQEDSAVYLCASSPLEVQTQYFGPGTRLLVL.

The V call is TRBV12-5, the J call TRBJ1-5; 9 bases are a match to TRBD1. The germline gives CDR1 LGHNT, CDR2 FRNRAP. The CDR3 has 17 residues. V lost 2 bases to trimming and J lost 0 bases; unmatched junction nucleotides: 5. As DNA, the CDR3 is TGTGCTAGTGGTTTGCCGGGGACAGGGCATAGCAATCAGCCCCAGCATTTT. Its protein is CASGLPGTGHSNQPQHF.

The V gene is TRBV15, the J gene TRBJ1-1, with 8 bases that match TRBD1. The CDR3 has 15 amino acids. The V gene end was trimmed by 1 base and the J gene end by 4 bases; junction bases not matched to a gene: 5. The germline V gene encodes CDR1 LNHNV and CDR2 YYDKDF (reference sequence). The CDR3 region is CATSRVRQGSTEAFF. For the CDR3, the DNA is TGTGCCACCAGCAGAGTGAGACAGGGGAGCACTGAAGCTTTCTTT. Together with reference TRBV15 and TRBJ1-1, the CDR3 gives the full variable domain: DAMVIQNPRYQVTQFGKPVTLSCSQTLNHNVMYWYQQKSSQAPKLLFHYYDKDFNNEADTPDNFQSRRPNTSFCFLDIRSPGLGDTAMYLCATSRVRQGSTEAFFGQGTRLTVV.

The genes are TRBV9 and TRBJ1-1, with D maybe TRBD1 (6 bases). Germline CDR1 is SGDLS and CDR2 is YYNGEE. V dropped 5 bases and J dropped 13 bases, with 21 bases sitting between them. The CDR3 loop spans 13 amino acids. In DNA form, the CDR3 reads TGTGCCAGCAGTAAGGACAGACAAAGACCAGGTTTCTTT. Translating gives CASSKDRQRPGFF.

This clone was recorded a few times. This chain joins TRBV7-2 and TRBJ2-7, with 10 bases fitting TRBD2. This CDR3 is 15 amino acids long. CDR1 and CDR2 from the germline V gene are SGHTA and FQGNSA. Trimming cost V 5 bases and J 3 bases; bases outside gene matches: 7. CDR3 sequence reads: CASSQTAGGHYEQYF. The DNA of the CDR3 is TGTGCCAGCAGCCAAACAGCGGGGGGGCACTACGAGCAGTACTTC. The full variable domain, its missing parts supplied by reference TRBV7-2 and TRBJ2-7, is GAGVSQSPSNKVTEKGKDVELRCDPISGHTALYWYRQSLGQGLEFLIYFQGNSAPDKSGLPSDRFSAERTGGSVSTLTIQRTQQEDSAVYLCASSQTAGGHYEQYFGPGTRLTVT.

The V and J genes are TRBV19 and TRBJ1-1, with TRBD1 identical over 8 bases. The V segment lost 5 bases and the J segment 1 base; nucleotides outside the gene matches: 3. The CDR3 consists of 14 residues. Germline V gene data show CDR1 as LNHDA and CDR2 as SQIVND (reference sequence). The CDR3 loop is CASSAGQGNTEAFF. The CDR3, as DNA: TGTGCCAGTAGTGCAGGACAGGGGAACACTGAAGCTTTCTTT.